This TCR beta chain was retrieved from a study of cytomegalovirus exposure and HLA in healthy donors. Across the whole study: Of over 350 genotyped donors, roughly 81% grouped in the Caucasian-associated ancestry cluster.

CDR1 is SGHTA and CDR2 is FQGTGA in the germline V gene. V lost 3 bases and J lost 3, with 11 bases in between. The length of the CDR3 is 14 residues. Overall study results and limits: An ancestry cluster, one associated with Asian ancestry, reportedly showed fewer N-insertions than the approximately 660-donor mean in a later analysis. The productive fraction for most TCR beta V segments was about 90% or about 30% in an earlier analysis.

The PCR had 60 Vbeta and 13 Jbeta primers. In the authors' methods: In a later analysis, the count reached 80 million or so unique TCR beta chains, with roughly 11 million shared. Using immunoSEQ multiplex PCR, the repertoire was profiled, and TCRdb retains in-frame clones only, with some absent. The DNA gave D and trimming, while V, J and clone size come from that table. Here the sample spans more than 60,000 clones, 77% being singletons. Of note for this clone: Its antigen is unidentified.

This TCR derives from a male donor in good health and CMV-seropositive. J is TRBJ1-2 and V is TRBV7-3, with TRBD1 as a possible D gene (6 bases). The sample taken for sequencing was PBMCs. The CDR3 sequence is CASSLGAQDYGYTF. CDR3 sequence (DNA): TGTGCCAGCAGCTTGGGGGCACAGGACTATGGCTACACCTTC.